This TCR beta chain was retrieved from a study of blood T cell repertoires in COVID-19. Turning to the study itself: Donors in the United States, Italy and Spain gave samples during acute or convalescent COVID-19. Nucleic acid was either cDNA or gDNA, and it came from T cells, B-cell-depleted T cells, or PBMCs.

Authors' methods: Nucleated cell number was recorded as an estimate derived from reference gene primer amplification. Produced via immunoSEQ multiplex PCR; TCRdb's table is partial and in-frame only. The V and J calls and clone size are taken from that table; D and trimming were inferred from the DNA. The sample holds more than 35,000 clones; 79% are singletons and the top ten take approximately 23%. The length of the CDR3 is 18 residues. CDR1 and CDR2 from the germline V gene are SGHDN and FVKESK. The trim removed 1 base at V and 8 bases at J, leaving 12 bases unmatched. This receptor was taken from a man between 65 and 85 years old with acute or convalescent COVID-19. The rearrangement uses TRBV14 and TRBJ2-1, with 12 bases fitting TRBD2. Sequenced input: peripheral blood. The CDR3 region is CASSQATSGRTLKDEQFF. DNA of the CDR3: TGTGCCAGCAGCCAAGCGACTAGCGGGAGAACGCTGAAGGATGAGCAGTTCTTC.